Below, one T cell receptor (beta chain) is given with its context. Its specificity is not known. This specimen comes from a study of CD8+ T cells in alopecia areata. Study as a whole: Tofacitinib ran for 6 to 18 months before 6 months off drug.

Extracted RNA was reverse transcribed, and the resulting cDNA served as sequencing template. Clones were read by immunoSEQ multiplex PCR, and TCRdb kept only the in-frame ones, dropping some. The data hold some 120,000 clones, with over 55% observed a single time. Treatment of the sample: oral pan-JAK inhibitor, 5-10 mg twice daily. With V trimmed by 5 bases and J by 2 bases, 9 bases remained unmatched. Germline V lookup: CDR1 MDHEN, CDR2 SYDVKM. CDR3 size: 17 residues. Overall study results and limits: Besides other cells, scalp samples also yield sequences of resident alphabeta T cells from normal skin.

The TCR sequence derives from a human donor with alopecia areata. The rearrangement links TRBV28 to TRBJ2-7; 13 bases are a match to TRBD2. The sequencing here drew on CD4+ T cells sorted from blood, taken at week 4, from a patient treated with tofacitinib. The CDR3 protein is CASSAPGLAGFTYEQYF. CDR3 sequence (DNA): TGTGCCAGCAGTGCGCCGGGACTAGCGGGATTCACCTACGAGCAGTACTTC.